The 7 T cell receptor beta chains reported below all come from one sample, sequenced in a study of blood T cell repertoires in COVID-19. The table came from immunoSEQ multiplex PCR; TCRdb's copy has only in-frame clones and leaves some out. The sample consists of 90,000 or so clones, about 84% of them appearing once. Sequencing was performed on peripheral blood. All receptors derive from a human donor in a cohort sampled during active COVID-19.

The chain joins TRBV5-1 to TRBJ2-3; TRBD2 matches at 9 bases. This CDR3 comprises 15 residues. The germline gives CDR1 SGHRS, CDR2 YFSETQ. V dropped 0 bases and J dropped 6; count of bases not matched to a gene: 5. CDR3 nucleotide sequence: TGCGCCAGCAGCTTGGGGACTAGCGTTTTGGATACGCAGTATTTT. Protein sequence: CASSLGTSVLDTQYF.

This chain connects TRBV6-5 to TRBJ1-1; no clear D gene. Germline V CDR1 and CDR2: MNHEY, SVGAGI. V was cut by 4 bases and J by 7 bases, with 13 bases left in between. The CDR3 extends over 13 amino acids. CDR3 region: CASSSPSLSEAFF. Here the CDR3 DNA reads TGTGCCAGCAGTTCCCCAAGCCTAAGTGAAGCTTTCTTT.

CDR3 amino acids: CASRPRGTVYNEQFF. The CDR3 coding sequence is TGTGCCAGCAGGCCCCGGGGGACAGTCTACAATGAGCAGTTCTTC. The genes are TRBV2 and TRBJ2-1; possibly TRBD1 for D (7 bases). Germline V gene data show CDR1 as SNHLY and CDR2 as FYNNEI. The CDR3 runs to 15 residues. Trimming stripped 6 bases from V and 3 bases from J, with 15 bases between.

V gene TRBV4-1 combines with J gene TRBJ2-1, with D perhaps TRBD1 (5 bases). V was clipped by 4 bases and J by 3 bases, with 19 bases between them. In germline, CDR1 is MGHRA, CDR2 YSYEKL. CDR3 size: 17 residues. Here the CDR3 reads CASSPYHLQGNYNEQFF. The CDR3 DNA is TGCGCCAGCAGCCCATACCACCTCCAGGGTAACTACAATGAGCAGTTCTTC.

The chain has TRBV11-2 and TRBJ2-1, with TRBD1 identical over 7 bases. Germline V gives CDR1 SGHAT, CDR2 FQNNGV. The V gene end was trimmed by 7 bases and the J gene end by 3 bases; junction bases not matched to a gene: 6. There are 14 residues in the CDR3. The CDR3 nucleotides read TGTGCCAGCATTTCGAACAGGGGCTACAATGAGCAGTTCTTC. Translated: CASISNRGYNEQFF.

The rearrangement joins TRBV2 to TRBJ1-5, with 7 bases that match TRBD1. V lost 4 bases and J lost 4; bases outside the gene matches: 10. The length of the CDR3 is 16 residues. The germline V gene has CDR1 SNHLY and CDR2 FYNNEI. CDR3 protein: CASSGEQGTRNQPQHF. CDR3 nucleotide sequence: TGTGCCAGCAGTGGGGAACAGGGGACTCGTAATCAGCCCCAGCATTTT.

V and J are TRBV11-2 and TRBJ2-1; 13 bases are a match to TRBD2. Trimming cost V 4 bases and J 4 bases; bases outside gene matches: 1. CDR1 and CDR2 from the germline V gene are SGHAT and FQNNGV. The CDR3 runs to 15 residues. The CDR3: CASSWTSGGYNEQFF. For the CDR3, the DNA is TGTGCCAGCAGCTGGACTAGCGGGGGTTACAATGAGCAGTTCTTC.